A selection of T cell receptor beta chains follows, all from one sample in a study of cytomegalovirus exposure and HLA in healthy donors. The repertoire was sequenced with immunoSEQ multiplex PCR; TCRdb's copy has only in-frame clones and lacks some. Of some 88,000 clones listed, roughly 96% are singletons. Sequenced sample: PBMCs. Every receptor here comes from a young man in good health and CMV-seronegative. The CDR3 runs from the conserved cysteine through the conserved F or W. The order of the fields is J gene, D gene, clone size, V gene, CDR3 protein, CDR3 DNA. D genes are given only for firm matches. Where a row states a size, it is once, few, many or the class of an expanded clone; other rows omit it.

J: TRBJ1-5; D: NA; size: NA; V: TRBV19; CDR3: CASSLAGADNQPQHF; DNA: TGTGCCAGTAGTCTGGCAGGGGCAGACAATCAGCCCCAGCATTTT
J: TRBJ1-2; D: TRBD1; size: NA; V: TRBV5-5; CDR3: CASSPGQELPYTF; DNA: TGTGCCAGCAGCCCGGGACAGGAGTTGCCCTACACCTTC
J: TRBJ2-1; D: TRBD2; size: NA; V: TRBV19; CDR3: CASSRIPGLAGGEQFF; DNA: TGTGCCAGTAGCCGCATACCGGGACTAGCCGGTGGTGAGCAGTTCTTC
J: TRBJ1-5; D: TRBD1; size: NA; V: TRBV28; CDR3: CASSWGQGDQPQHF; DNA: TGTGCCAGCAGTTGGGGACAGGGTGATCAGCCCCAGCATTTT
J: TRBJ1-2; D: NA; size: NA; V: TRBV28; CDR3: CVGGGRSYGYTF; DNA: TGTGTGGGGGGAGGGAGGTCCTATGGCTACACCTTC
J: TRBJ2-1; D: TRBD2; size: NA; V: TRBV15; CDR3: CATSRGTGTRNEQFF; DNA: TGTGCCACCAGCAGAGGGACCGGGACTAGAAATGAGCAGTTCTTC
J: TRBJ1-1; D: NA; size: NA; V: TRBV19; CDR3: CASSISRGNTEAFF; DNA: TGTGCCAGTAGTATATCCAGGGGGAACACTGAAGCTTTCTTT
J: TRBJ1-5; D: NA; size: NA; V: TRBV19; CDR3: CASSIFWIGQSNQPQHF; DNA: TGTGCCAGTAGTATATTTTGGATTGGACAGAGCAATCAGCCCCAGCATTTT
J: TRBJ1-2; D: TRBD1; size: NA; V: TRBV5-1; CDR3: CASSLYGQGPDNYGYTF; DNA: TGCGCCAGCAGCTTATATGGACAGGGGCCCGATAACTATGGCTACACCTTC
J: TRBJ2-5; D: TRBD2; size: NA; V: TRBV11-2; CDR3: CASSFSGRETQYF; DNA: TGTGCCAGCAGCTTTAGCGGGAGAGAGACCCAGTACTTC
J: TRBJ1-5; D: NA; size: NA; V: TRBV5-1; CDR3: CASSLGTQGWEAQHF; DNA: TGCGCCAGCAGCTTGGGAACTCAGGGTTGGGAAGCCCAGCATTTT
J: TRBJ2-5; D: NA; size: NA; V: TRBV12-5; CDR3: CASGLGAGEETQYF; DNA: TGTGCTAGTGGTCTGGGGGCGGGAGAAGAGACCCAGTACTTC
J: TRBJ1-3; D: NA; size: NA; V: TRBV2; CDR3: CASRLIRDSGNTIYF; DNA: TGTGCCAGCAGATTAATCAGGGACTCTGGAAACACCATATATTTT
J: TRBJ2-3; D: TRBD1; size: NA; V: TRBV9; CDR3: CASSARDRGREDTQYF; DNA: TGTGCCAGCAGCGCACGGGACAGGGGCAGGGAGGATACGCAGTATTTT
J: TRBJ2-1; D: NA; size: NA; V: TRBV5-6; CDR3: CASSLWSLNEQFF; DNA: TGTGCCAGCAGCTTGTGGAGTCTCAATGAGCAGTTCTTC
J: TRBJ2-7; D: TRBD2; size: once; V: TRBV6-1; CDR3: CASRKQAGETYEQYF; DNA: TGTGCCAGCAGAAAACAAGCGGGAGAGACCTACGAGCAGTACTTC
J: TRBJ1-1; D: NA; size: NA; V: TRBV6-5; CDR3: CASSYPVSEAFF; DNA: TGTGCCAGCAGTTACCCTGTCTCTGAAGCTTTCTTT
J: TRBJ1-3; D: NA; size: NA; V: TRBV5-1; CDR3: CASSLQGSQSSGNTIYF; DNA: TGCGCCAGCAGTCTACAGGGTTCCCAAAGCTCTGGAAACACCATATATTTT
J: TRBJ1-5; D: TRBD1; size: NA; V: TRBV5-6; CDR3: CASSWGGQDNQPQHF; DNA: TGTGCCAGCAGTTGGGGGGGACAGGACAATCAGCCCCAGCATTTT
J: TRBJ2-7; D: NA; size: once; V: TRBV2; CDR3: CASSDPTQYF; DNA: TGTGCCAGCAGTGATCCAACACAGTACTTC
J: TRBJ2-5; D: NA; size: NA; V: TRBV15; CDR3: CATSSGINQETQYF; DNA: TGTGCCACCAGCAGCGGGATTAACCAAGAGACCCAGTACTTC
J: TRBJ2-5; D: NA; size: NA; V: TRBV6-6; CDR3: CASGSAGADQRTQYF; DNA: TGTGCCAGCGGTAGTGCTGGGGCCGATCAAAGGACCCAGTACTTC
J: TRBJ2-3; D: TRBD2; size: NA; V: TRBV2; CDR3: CASYTGRAGADTQYF; DNA: TGTGCCAGCTATACCGGGAGGGCTGGGGCAGATACGCAGTATTTT
J: TRBJ2-6; D: TRBD1; size: NA; V: TRBV9; CDR3: CASSVGRGLLGANVLTF; DNA: TGTGCCAGCAGCGTAGGCAGGGGGCTCTTGGGGGCCAACGTCCTGACTTTC
J: TRBJ2-7; D: NA; size: NA; V: TRBV5-6; CDR3: CASCVSGYEQYF; DNA: TGTGCCAGCTGTGTCAGCGGGTACGAGCAGTACTTC
J: TRBJ2-2; D: NA; size: NA; V: TRBV15; CDR3: CATSRDWDTSNTGELFF; DNA: TGTGCCACCAGCAGAGATTGGGACACCTCGAACACCGGGGAGCTGTTTTTT
J: TRBJ1-5; D: NA; size: NA; V: TRBV5-4; CDR3: CASRLWGDDQPQHF; DNA: TGTGCCAGCAGACTTTGGGGAGACGATCAGCCCCAGCATTTT
J: TRBJ1-1; D: NA; size: few; V: TRBV20-1; CDR3: CSARDWREAFF; DNA: TGCAGTGCTAGAGATTGGAGGGAGGCTTTCTTT
J: TRBJ1-5; D: NA; size: NA; V: TRBV28; CDR3: CASRSTEGRSNQPQHF; DNA: TGTGCCAGTAGGTCAACGGAGGGGAGAAGCAATCAGCCCCAGCATTTT
J: TRBJ2-2; D: NA; size: NA; V: TRBV6-5; CDR3: CASSYGTLSTGELFF; DNA: TGTGCCAGCAGCTACGGGACACTGAGCACCGGGGAGCTGTTTTTT